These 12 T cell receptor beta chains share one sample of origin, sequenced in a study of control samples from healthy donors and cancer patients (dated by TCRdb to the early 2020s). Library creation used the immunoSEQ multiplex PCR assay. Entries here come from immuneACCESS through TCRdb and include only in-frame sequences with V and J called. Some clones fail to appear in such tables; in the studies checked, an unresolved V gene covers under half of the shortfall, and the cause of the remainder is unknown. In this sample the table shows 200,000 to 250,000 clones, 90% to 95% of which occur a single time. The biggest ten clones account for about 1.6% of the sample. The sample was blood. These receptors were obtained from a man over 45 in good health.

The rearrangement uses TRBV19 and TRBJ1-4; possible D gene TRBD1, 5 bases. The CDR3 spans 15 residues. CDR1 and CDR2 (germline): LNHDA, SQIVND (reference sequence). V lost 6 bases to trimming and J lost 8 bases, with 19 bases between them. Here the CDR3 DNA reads TGTGCCAGTAGCCACAGGTCCGGGTACTCCGAAAAACTGTTTTTT. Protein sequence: CASSHRSGYSEKLFF.

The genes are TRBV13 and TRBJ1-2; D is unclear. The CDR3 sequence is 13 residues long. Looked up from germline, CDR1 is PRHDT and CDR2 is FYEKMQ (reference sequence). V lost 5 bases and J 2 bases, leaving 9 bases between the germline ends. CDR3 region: CASSHNTNYGYTF. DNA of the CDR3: TGTGCCAGCAGCCACAACACCAACTATGGCTACACCTTC.

CDR3 loop: CATSDREVDPYNSPLHF. CDR3 coding DNA: TGTGCCACCAGCGACAGGGAAGTCGACCCCTATAATTCACCCCTCCACTTT. The chain has TRBV24-1 and TRBJ1-6; TRBD1 matches 7 bases. V dropped 7 bases and J dropped 2; count of bases not matched to a gene: 10. The CDR3 runs 17 residues. The germline gives CDR1 KGHDR, CDR2 SFDVKD.

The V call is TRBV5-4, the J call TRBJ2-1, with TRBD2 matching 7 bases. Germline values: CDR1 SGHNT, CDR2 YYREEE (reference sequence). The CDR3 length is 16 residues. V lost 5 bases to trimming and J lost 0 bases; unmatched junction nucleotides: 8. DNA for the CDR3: TGTGCCAGCAGTTCCGGCGGGGGAGGCTCCTACAATGAGCAGTTCTTC. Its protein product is CASSSGGGGSYNEQFF.

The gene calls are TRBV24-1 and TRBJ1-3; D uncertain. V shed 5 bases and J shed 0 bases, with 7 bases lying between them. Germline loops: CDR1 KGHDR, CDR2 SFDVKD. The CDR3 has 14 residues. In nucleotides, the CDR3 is TGTGCCACCAGTGCCGCCGGCTCTGGAAACACCATATATTTT. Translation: CATSAAGSGNTIYF.

The chain's CDR3 is CASSWDREAGELFF. The CDR3 nucleotides are TGTGCCAGCAGCTGGGACAGGGAGGCCGGGGAGCTGTTTTTT. This sequence joins TRBV7-9 and TRBJ2-2; 9 positions agree with TRBD1. This CDR3 region has 14 residues. Trimming cost V 4 bases and J 6 bases; bases outside gene matches: 3. Looked up from germline, CDR1 is SEHNR and CDR2 is FQNEAQ (reference sequence).

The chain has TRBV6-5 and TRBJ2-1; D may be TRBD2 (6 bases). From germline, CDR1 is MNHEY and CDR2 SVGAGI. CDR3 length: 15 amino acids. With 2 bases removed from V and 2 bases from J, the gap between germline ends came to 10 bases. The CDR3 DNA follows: TGTGCCAGCAGTTACAGGCGGGGACCCTACAATGAGCAGTTCTTC. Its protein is CASSYRRGPYNEQFF.

CDR3 sequence reads: CASSLGPGRSTDTQYF. CDR3 DNA: TGCGCCAGCAGCTTGGGTCCGGGGCGGAGCACAGATACGCAGTATTTT. The V gene is TRBV5-1, the J gene TRBJ2-3, with D perhaps assigned TRBD1 or TRBD2 (5 bases each). Germline CDR1 reads SGHRS; CDR2 reads YFSETQ. V was shortened by 0 bases and J by 0 bases, with 11 bases between the two germline ends. This CDR3 comprises 16 residues.

DNA for the CDR3: TGTGCCAGCAGTTTACGAGAACAGGGTTACGAGCAGTACTTC. Translating it yields CASSLREQGYEQYF. The rearrangement links TRBV25-1 to TRBJ2-7; perhaps TRBD1 as D (6 bases). The CDR3 runs 14 residues. Trimming pared 5 bases from V and 4 bases from J, leaving 15 bases between. CDR1 and CDR2 from the germline V gene are MGHDK and SYGVNS.

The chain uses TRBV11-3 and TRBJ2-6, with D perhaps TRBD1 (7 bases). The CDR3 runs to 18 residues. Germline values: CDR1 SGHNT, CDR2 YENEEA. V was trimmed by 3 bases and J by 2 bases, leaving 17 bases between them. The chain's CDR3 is CASSLGQPWEAGANVLTF. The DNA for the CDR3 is TGTGCCAGCAGCTTGGGACAGCCCTGGGAGGCTGGGGCCAACGTCCTGACTTTC.

In DNA form, the CDR3 reads TGTGCCAGCAGTCTTGTATCCTCAGGGGGCGAGCAGTACTTC. Translated: CASSLVSSGGEQYF. The chain has TRBV7-8 and TRBJ2-7; TRBD1 matches 7 bases. Germline V lookup: CDR1 SGHVS, CDR2 FQNEAQ. V lost 6 bases, J lost 6 bases, and 11 bases stayed unmatched. CDR3 length equals 14 residues. Drawing the rest from reference TRBV7-8 and TRBJ2-7, the complete variable domain is GAGVSQSPRYKVAKRGQDVALRCDPISGHVSLFWYQQALGQGPEFLTYFQNEAQLDKSGLPSDRFFAERPEGSVSTLKIQRTQQEDSAVYLCASSLVSSGGEQYFGPGTRLTVT.

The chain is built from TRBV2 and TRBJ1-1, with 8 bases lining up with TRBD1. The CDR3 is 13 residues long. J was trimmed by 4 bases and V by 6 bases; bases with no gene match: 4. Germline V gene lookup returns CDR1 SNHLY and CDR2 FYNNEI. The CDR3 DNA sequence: TGTGCCAGCAGGGACAGGGCAGGCACTGAAGCTTTCTTT. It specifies CASRDRAGTEAFF. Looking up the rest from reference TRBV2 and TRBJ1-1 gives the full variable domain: EPEVTQTPSHQVTQMGQEVILRCVPISNHLYFYWYRQILGQKVEFLVSFYNNEISEKSEIFDDQFSVERPDGSNFTLKIRSTKLEDSAMYFCASRDRAGTEAFFGQGTRLTVV.